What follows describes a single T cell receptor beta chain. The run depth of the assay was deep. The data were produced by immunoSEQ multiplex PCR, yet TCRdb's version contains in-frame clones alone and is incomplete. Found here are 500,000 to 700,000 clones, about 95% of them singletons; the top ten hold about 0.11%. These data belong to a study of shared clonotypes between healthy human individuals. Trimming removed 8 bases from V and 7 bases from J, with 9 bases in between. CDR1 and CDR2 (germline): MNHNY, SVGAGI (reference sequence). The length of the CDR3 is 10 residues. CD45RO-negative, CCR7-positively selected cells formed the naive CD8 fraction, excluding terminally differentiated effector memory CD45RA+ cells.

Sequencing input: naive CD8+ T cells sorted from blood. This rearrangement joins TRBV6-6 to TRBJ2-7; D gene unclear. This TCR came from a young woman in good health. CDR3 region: CASGEGEQYF. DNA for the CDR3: TGTGCCAGCGGCGAAGGGGAGCAGTACTTC.